Presented here are 16 T cell receptor delta chains from one specimen sequenced in a study of Vδ1+ human thymocytes. Study results and limitations: Thymic TRG and TRD repertoires appeared highly polyclonal.

The template was reverse-transcribed extracted RNA. CDR3 amplicons came from multiplex PCR with pooled V-gene forward and constant-region reverse primers. TCRdb re-analyzed the multiplex PCR reads via CATT. The sample yields tens of thousands of delta-chain clones, about 15% seen once. These TCRs are of unknown antigen specificity. The sequenced material came from Vdelta1+ gamma-delta thymocytes from the thymus. Subset described: FACS-sorted CD3+ TCRalphabeta- TCRVdelta1+ TCRVdelta2- thymocytes. These receptors were obtained from a boy less than two years old who had congenital heart surgery.

The genes are TRDV1 and TRDJ1, with TRDD3 identical over 12 bases. This CDR3 spans 25 amino acids. Trimming cost V 2 bases and J 0 bases; bases outside gene matches: 28. In germline, CDR1 is TSWWSYY, CDR2 QGS. Here the CDR3 reads CALGEFLLPTKYWGIQSSYTDKLIF. CDR3 in DNA: TGTGCTCTTGGGGAATTCCTCCTTCCTACAAAATACTGGGGGATACAATCTTCTTACACCGATAAACTCATCTTT.

This clone has a handful of counts. The chain is built from TRDV1 and TRDJ1, with TRDD3 matching over 10 bases. The CDR3 extends over 19 amino acids. The V gene end was trimmed by 0 bases and the J gene end by 2 bases; junction bases not matched to a gene: 12. Germline CDR1 TSWWSYY, CDR2 QGS. This CDR3 is CALGELTPSLLGDTDKLIF. The CDR3 nucleotides read TGTGCTCTTGGGGAACTGACCCCATCCCTACTGGGGGATACCGATAAACTCATCTTT.

V gene TRDV2 combines with J gene TRDJ1, with 7 nucleotides matching TRDD3. Germline V CDR1 and CDR2: GEAIGNYY, EKD. V lost 8 bases and J lost 6; bases outside the gene matches: 29. This CDR3 has 19 residues. As DNA, the CDR3 is TGTGCCTATCCCTCTTCCCCTACGGGGATGGGGGACGCCTATAATAAACTCATCTTT. Its translation: CAYPSSPTGMGDAYNKLIF.

V gene TRDV1 combines with J gene TRDJ1; maybe TRDD3 (5 bases). CDR1 and CDR2 from the germline V gene are TSWWSYY and QGS. Trimming pared 3 bases from V and 0 bases from J, leaving 17 bases between. This CDR3 comprises 17 residues. In DNA form, the CDR3 reads TGTGCTCTTGGGGACCCAGGGGACAAGGGGTACACCGATAAACTCATCTTT. It is translated as CALGDPGDKGYTDKLIF.

The genes are TRDV1 and TRDJ1; 13 nucleotides align to TRDD3. The germline gives CDR1 TSWWSYY, CDR2 QGS. V lost 2 bases to trimming and J lost 2 bases; unmatched junction nucleotides: 8. The CDR3 totals 18 residues. CDR3 protein: CALGEGNWGIRITDKLIF. CDR3 nucleotide sequence: TGTGCTCTTGGGGAAGGAAACTGGGGGATACGAATTACCGATAAACTCATCTTT.

The V gene is TRDV1, the J gene TRDJ1, with 13 bases aligning to TRDD3. With V trimmed by 1 base and J by 2 bases, 19 bases remained unmatched. The CDR3 runs 22 residues. Germline lookup yields CDR1 TSWWSYY and CDR2 QGS. CDR3 protein: CALGEQTPPGYWGIRVTDKLIF. The CDR3 bases are TGTGCTCTTGGGGAACAGACCCCCCCAGGGTACTGGGGGATACGCGTGACCGATAAACTCATCTTT.

The sample holds a few counts of this clone. This sequence joins TRDV1 and TRDJ1; D is tentatively TRDD1 or TRDD2 (5 bases each). The germline gives CDR1 TSWWSYY, CDR2 QGS. Between the trimmed V and J ends, which lost 0 bases and 4 bases, there was a span of 39 bases. CDR3 size: 24 residues. The CDR3 DNA sequence: TGTGCTCTTGGGGAACTACAAGGAAAATACTTCCCCCACCACGTACTGCGACCCTACGATAAACTCATCTTT. Its protein is CALGELQGKYFPHHVLRPYDKLIF.

The rearrangement joins TRDV1 to TRDJ1, with 8 bases lining up with TRDD3. J was trimmed by 0 bases and V by 5 bases; bases with no gene match: 17. The CDR3 consists of 19 residues. The germline V gene has CDR1 TSWWSYY and CDR2 QGS. The CDR3 loop reads CALGKPMGDSVSYTDKLIF. The CDR3 region has the DNA TGTGCTCTTGGGAAACCTATGGGGGATTCGGTCTCTTACACCGATAAACTCATCTTT.

The gene calls are TRDV2 and TRDJ1; no clear D. From germline, CDR1 is GEAIGNYY and CDR2 EKD. The V gene lost 0 bases and the J gene lost 3 bases, with 7 bases spanning the gap. The CDR3 runs 13 residues. The CDR3 sequence: CACDTQRADKLIF. In DNA, the CDR3 is TGTGCCTGTGACACCCAAAGAGCCGATAAACTCATCTTT.

The genes are TRDV1 and TRDJ1, with D maybe TRDD2 (6 bases). Germline assignment: CDR1 TSWWSYY and CDR2 QGS. This CDR3 has 20 amino acids. V dropped 1 base and J dropped 7 bases, with 31 bases sitting between them. The CDR3 spells CALGEPPTQGVQQRAGKLIF. CDR3 bases: TGTGCTCTTGGGGAACCTCCTACTCAGGGGGTACAACAGAGGGCGGGTAAACTCATCTTT.

This clone was detected only a few times. The chain has TRDV1 and TRDJ1; 9 nucleotides match TRDD3. The germline V gene encodes CDR1 TSWWSYY and CDR2 QGS. V shed 3 bases, J shed 2 bases, and the junction held 28 bases outside the gene matches. The CDR3 consists of 23 residues. This CDR3 is CALGDWFLLGMPGIRSDTDKLIF. Written as DNA, the CDR3 is TGTGCTCTTGGGGACTGGTTCCTGCTCGGTATGCCGGGGATACGCTCGGATACCGATAAACTCATCTTT.

This chain uses TRDV1 with TRDJ1; 8 nucleotides align to TRDD3. V lost 2 bases, J lost 0 bases, and 20 bases stayed unmatched. Germline CDR1 reads TSWWSYY; CDR2 reads QGS. The CDR3 covers 21 residues. The CDR3 coding sequence is TGTGCTCTTGGGGAATCCCTAAAGATGTACTGGGGGCTGCGGTACACCGATAAACTCATCTTT. Amino acids: CALGESLKMYWGLRYTDKLIF.

The gene calls are TRDV1 and TRDJ1; perhaps TRDD2 as D (5 bases). V was trimmed by 3 bases and J by 0 bases, leaving 11 bases between them. Germline V CDR1 and CDR2: TSWWSYY, QGS. The CDR3 is made up of 15 amino acids. CDR3 amino acids: CALGDPYEYTDKLIF. Here the CDR3 DNA reads TGTGCTCTTGGGGACCCCTACGAGTACACCGATAAACTCATCTTT.

This clone has only a few counts. The chain couples TRDV1 to TRDJ1; D not resolved. The V end was cut by 0 bases, the J end by 0 bases, with 20 bases between. In germline, CDR1 is TSWWSYY, CDR2 QGS. This CDR3 has 19 residues. The CDR3 bases are TGTGCTCTTGGGGAACTCCTCTCTGGTCAATATTTGTACACCGATAAACTCATCTTT. Amino acids: CALGELLSGQYLYTDKLIF.

The gene calls are TRDV1 and TRDJ1, with 11 bases aligning to TRDD3. CDR3 length: 26 residues. V gave up 2 bases and J gave up 0 bases; unmatched junction bases: 32. Germline loops: CDR1 TSWWSYY, CDR2 QGS. The CDR3 reads CALGEGPLAVPFEYWGIVPYTDKLIF. The DNA of the CDR3 is TGTGCTCTTGGGGAAGGCCCATTAGCAGTACCCTTCGAGTACTGGGGGATAGTACCGTACACCGATAAACTCATCTTT.

This clone has only a few counts. The chain is built from TRDV1 and TRDJ1; TRDD3 aligns across 7 bases. Germline CDR1 and CDR2: TSWWSYY and QGS. CDR3 length equals 20 residues. V lost 3 bases to trimming and J lost 3 bases; unmatched junction nucleotides: 22. In DNA, the CDR3 is TGTGCTCTTGGGGACCTGGGGGGGGCTAGACGACTGGGAGTCGCCGATAAACTCATCTTT. Translated, it gives CALGDLGGARRLGVADKLIF.